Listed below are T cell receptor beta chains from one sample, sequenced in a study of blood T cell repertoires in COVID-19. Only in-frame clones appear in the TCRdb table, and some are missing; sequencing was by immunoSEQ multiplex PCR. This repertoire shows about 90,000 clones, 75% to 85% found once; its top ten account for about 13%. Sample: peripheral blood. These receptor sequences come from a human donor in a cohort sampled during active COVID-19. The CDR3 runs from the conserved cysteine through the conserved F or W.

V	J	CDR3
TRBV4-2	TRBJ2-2	CASSWQGDTGELFF
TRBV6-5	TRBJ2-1	CASSYSRQYNEQFF
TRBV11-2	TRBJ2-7	CASSSYREPYEQYF
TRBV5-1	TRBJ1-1	CASSFQTSNTEAFF
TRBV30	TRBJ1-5	CAWSVLLDQPQHF
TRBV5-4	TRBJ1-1	CASTYYSDGYRGAFF
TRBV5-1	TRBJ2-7	CASSSEPGQGPYEQYF
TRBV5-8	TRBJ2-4	CASRLANGDIQYF
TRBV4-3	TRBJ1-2	CASSQGDSFYGYTF
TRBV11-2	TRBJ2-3	CASSFRSSPITDTQYF
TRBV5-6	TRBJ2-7	CASSLAPGYEQYF
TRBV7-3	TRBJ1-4	CASSLRPGPSEKLFF
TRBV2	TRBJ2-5	CASSKGRVQETQYF
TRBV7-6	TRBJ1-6	CASSSSGTVNSPLHF
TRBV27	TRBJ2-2	CASSSRTSGGMIGELFF
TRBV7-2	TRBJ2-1	CASSSTGTGGYNEQFF
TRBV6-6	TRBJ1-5	CASGGSNQPQHF
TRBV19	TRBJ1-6	CASSIAGAKSPLHF
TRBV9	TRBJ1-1	CASSLAGGSTEAFF
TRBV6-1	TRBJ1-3	CASSEAGTGSSGNTIYF
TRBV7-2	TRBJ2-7	CASSFRGGRSYEQYF
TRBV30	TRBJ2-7	CAWSWGGEQYF
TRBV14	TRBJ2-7	CATGTSGSYEQYF
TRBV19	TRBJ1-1	CASSIREAQNTEAFF
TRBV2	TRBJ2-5	CASSEVGGGTGGKTQYF